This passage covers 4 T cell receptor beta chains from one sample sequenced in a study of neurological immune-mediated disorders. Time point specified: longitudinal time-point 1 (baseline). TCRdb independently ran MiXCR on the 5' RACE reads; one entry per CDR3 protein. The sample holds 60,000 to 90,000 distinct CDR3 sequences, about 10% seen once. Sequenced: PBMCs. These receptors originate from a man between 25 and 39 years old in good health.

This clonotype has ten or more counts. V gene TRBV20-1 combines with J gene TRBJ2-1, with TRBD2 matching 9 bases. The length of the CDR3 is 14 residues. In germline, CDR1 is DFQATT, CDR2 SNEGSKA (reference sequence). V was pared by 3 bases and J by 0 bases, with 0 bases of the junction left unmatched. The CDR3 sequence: CSASSGSSYNEQFF. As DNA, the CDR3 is TGCAGTGCTAGTAGCGGGAGCTCCTACAATGAGCAGTTCTTC.

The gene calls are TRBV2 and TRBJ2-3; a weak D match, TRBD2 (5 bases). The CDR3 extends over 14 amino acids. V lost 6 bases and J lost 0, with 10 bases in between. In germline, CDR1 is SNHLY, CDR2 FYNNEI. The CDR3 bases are TGTGCCAGCAGGCGGACTGAAAGCACAGATACGCAGTATTTT. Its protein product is CASRRTESTDTQYF. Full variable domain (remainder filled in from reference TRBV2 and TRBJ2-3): EPEVTQTPSHQVTQMGQEVILRCVPISNHLYFYWYRQILGQKVEFLVSFYNNEISEKSEIFDDQFSVERPDGSNFTLKIRSTKLEDSAMYFCASRRTESTDTQYFGPGTRLTVL.

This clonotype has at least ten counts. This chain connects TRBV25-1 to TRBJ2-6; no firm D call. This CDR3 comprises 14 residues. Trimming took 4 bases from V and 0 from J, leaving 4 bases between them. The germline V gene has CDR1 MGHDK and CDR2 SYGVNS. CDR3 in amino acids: CASSGSSGANVLTF. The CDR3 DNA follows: TGTGCCAGCAGTGGGAGCTCTGGGGCCAACGTCCTGACTTTC. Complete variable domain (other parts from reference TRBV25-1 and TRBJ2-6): EADIYQTPRYLVIGTGKKITLECSQTMGHDKMYWYQQDPGMELHLIHYSYGVNSTEKGDLSSESTVSRIRTEHFPLTLESARPSHTSQYLCASSGSSGANVLTFGAGSRLTVL.

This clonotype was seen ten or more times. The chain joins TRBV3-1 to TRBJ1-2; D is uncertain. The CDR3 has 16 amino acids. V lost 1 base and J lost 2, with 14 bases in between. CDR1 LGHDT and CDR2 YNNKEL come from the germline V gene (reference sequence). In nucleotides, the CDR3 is TGTGCCAGCAGCCAAGGTGAAAATTTCCAGAACTATGGCTACACCTTC. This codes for CASSQGENFQNYGYTF.